A selection of T cell receptor beta chains follows, all from one sample in a study of control samples from healthy donors and cancer patients. The repertoire was sequenced with immunoSEQ multiplex PCR; TCRdb's copy has only in-frame clones and lacks some. The sample holds about 79,000 clones, approximately 94% seen once. Input material: PBMCs. The receptor set was obtained from a woman in her 40s with lung cancer. Each CDR3 is given with its conserved first and last residue. Each record gives: V gene, clone size, CDR3 protein. Rows give clone size only sometimes, using once, few, many, or a class for an expanded clone.

TRBV6-5	NA	CASSWDEVDNSPLHF
TRBV5-5	NA	CASSDRATLLETQYF
TRBV27	NA	CASSLDRVGYEQYF
TRBV2	NA	CASRDRGLDNQPQHF
TRBV9	NA	CASSMGQAINYGYTF
TRBV18	NA	CAQEGRTTPPKDTQYF
TRBV6-5	NA	CASRSPGQGKDEQYF
TRBV5-6	NA	CASSLGQSGNTIYF
TRBV12-2	NA	CASRVQGAAEAFF
TRBV7-9	once	CASSLGGTGSLDEQFF
TRBV13	NA	CASGLSGGGYEQYF
TRBV18	few	CASSPPNEKLFF
TRBV7-3	NA	CASSPPARGYNEQFF
TRBV2	NA	CASSALGQVNTEAFF
TRBV28	NA	CASSSFGATNEKLFF
TRBV10-2	NA	CASRSQTSGGLGTDTQYF
TRBV6-6	NA	CASLPWADTEAFF
TRBV6-5	NA	CASSTRTDTGELFF
TRBV27	NA	CASSLSFIAGQLYGYTF
TRBV7-9	NA	CASSLVAAGYNSPLHF
TRBV15	NA	CATSRDRGSYGYTF
TRBV20-1	NA	CSSKMTDGYTF
TRBV4-1	NA	CASSNRDRETDTQYF
TRBV30	NA	CAWSRNTIEAFF